This T cell receptor (beta chain) appears in the sequencing data of a study of shared clonotypes between healthy human individuals. Study-level information: Each donor had three CD4 naive, three CD4 memory, two CD8 naive and one CD8 memory plate. Study-wide results and limits: Memory subsets had estimated richness that was generally smaller than that of naive subsets. Collection of samples was limited to blood; tissue repertoires likely differ. Of the naive CD4 clonotypes, around 4.9% were shared across several donors.

Concerning this clone itself: The antigen is unknown.

The CDR3 spans 14 residues. Looked up from germline, CDR1 is SGHKS and CDR2 is YYEKEE (reference sequence). The junction had 4 bases not matched to a gene; V was cut back by 4 bases and J by 1 base. Repertoires were generated with immunoSEQ multiplex PCR, while TCRdb's copy carries only in-frame clones and drops some. The sample lists more than 2,000,000 clones; 85% to 95% were seen once. The TCR comes from a man between 18 and 35 years old in good health. Some clones in this sample may be carry-over from other donors' samples. This chain joins TRBV5-5 and TRBJ1-1, with 7 nucleotides matching TRBD1. Material: naive CD4+ T cells from PBMCs. Subset defined: CD45RA+ positively selected. CDR3 sequence reads: CASSRQGGNTEAFF. The CDR3 DNA is TGTGCCAGCAGCCGACAGGGAGGGAACACTGAAGCTTTCTTT.